This TCR beta chain stems from a study of CXCR3-negative and CXCR3-positive naive CD8 T cells (dated by TCRdb to the late 2010s). Regarding the study in general: In total, 130 million or so TRB reads were obtained, which works out to roughly 1.5 +/- 0.3 million reads per library. For the TRBV-TRBJ cluster analysis, the naive subsets came from a handful of donors, while the memory cells came from 3 donors. Diversity and physicochemical repertoire analyses were performed on about a dozen donors pooled from two independent experiments.

Study-level results and caveats: Because CXCR3 expression was partially decreased after cryopreservation, freshly isolated PBMCs were used for most assays. Naive CXCR3-negative and CXCR3-positive cells from the same donor showed similar TRBV-TRBJ usage, whereas memory cells showed distinct patterns. TRB CDR3s from CXCR3-positive naive cells showed higher hydrophobicity (lower Kidera factor 4), lower energy, and higher strength and volume indices than CXCR3-negative naive cells. Because surface CD5, which is linked to self-reactivity in mice, was comparable between the naive subsets, TCR interaction strength was also inferred from TRB CDR3 physicochemical properties. Repertoire diversity was comparably high in both naive subsets but much lower in memory CD8+ T cells.

From the germline V gene (reference sequence), CDR1 is SEHNR and CDR2 is FQNEAQ. CDR3 length: 12 amino acids, cysteine to phenylalanine. This entry has no DNA. For this clonotype: What antigen it recognizes has not been identified.

Sequencer: NextSeq 550. The Human TCR Profiling Kit (MiLaboratory) was used to make UMI-labeled 5' RACE TRB cDNA libraries. The full amount of extracted RNA was used for cDNA synthesis, and the full amount of resulting cDNA was used for PCR amplification. Libraries were prepared in parallel with an identical number of PCR cycles. For the original study's pipeline: With a minimum of two reads required per UMI, MIGEC and MiXCR pulled out about 52,000 +/- 9,100 unique UMI-labeled TRB cDNA molecules from each library. Each library averaged 40,000 +/- 10,000 functional in-frame TRB CDR3 nucleotide clonotypes without stop codons. After downsampling to 5000 UMI-labeled TRB molecules per sample, diversity metrics, including normalized Shannon-Wiener and Chao1, were computed in VDJtools. VDJtools computed clonotype-size-weighted physicochemical properties of the central five CDR3 residues: interaction energy, strength, volume and Kidera factor 4. Based on TCRdb reprocessing of the reads, there is one entry per CDR3 protein sequence, and DNA is missing. The V and J calls were determined by TCRdb, not by the authors. The sample's records list some 140,000 distinct CDR3 sequences. The ten largest account for 0.41% of the sample.

For each CD8+ T cell subset, flow sorting was done in triplicate, and under 350,000 cells per subset went directly into RLT lysis buffer. To exclude memory contaminants, naive CD8+ T cells were stringently defined as CD45RO-CCR7+CD27+CD95-. Standard density gradient centrifugation was used to isolate peripheral blood mononuclear cells from buffy coats. A FACSAria III was used to flow-sort naive CD8+ T cells into CXCR3-negative and CXCR3-positive populations. Total RNA was extracted from sorted cells with an RNeasy Mini Kit. The receptor chain draws on TRBV7-9 and TRBJ1-2; TCRdb selects TRBD1, and the lack of DNA leaves this call unchecked. The receptor's source is a human donor in good health. Some clones in this sample may be carry-over from other donors' samples. The sample taken for sequencing was naive CXCR3+ CD8+ T cells from blood. The sample's cell subset or site label, decoded: CD45RO-CCR7+CD27+CD95- naive CD8+ T cells expressing CXCR3 (TNR3+). The CDR3 in this case is CVTGGDNYGYTF.